This paragraph covers one T cell receptor (beta chain) sequence. The antigen is not known. Trimming removed 1 base at V and 6 bases at J, with 13 bases between. The CDR3 is made up of 15 amino acids. Germline V CDR1 and CDR2: SGHVS, FQNEAQ. TCRdb redid the calling of the reads with MiXCR, one entry per CDR3 protein. The sample has about 80,000 distinct CDR3 sequences, 3.5% to 4.5% seen once. This sample is drawn from a study of T cell repertoires in cytomegalovirus infection. Across the whole study: Public TCR beta signature analysis indicated the presence of both CMV infection and matching HLA type.

Study observations and caveats: The ex vivo response was dominated by HLA-C-restricted CMV-specific TCR beta clonotypes. Summed frequency of public TCR beta families distinguished CMV carriers with the relevant HLA.

The chain combines TRBV7-8 with TRBJ1-5; D is perhaps TRBD1 (6 bases). Sequenced input: PBMCs. The TCR originated in a human donor in good health (CMV status not recorded). Some clones in this sample may be carry-over from other donors' samples. The CDR3 DNA sequence: TGTGCCAGCAGCTTAGGCACAGGGCCTGGTCAGCCCCAGCATTTT. Residues: CASSLGTGPGQPQHF.